The clone carrying this T cell receptor (beta chain) appeared many times. Its antigen is unknown. Likely a read error: the CDR3 ends without its conserved phenylalanine or tryptophan. The study defined stable Graves' hyperthyroidism as no ophthalmopathy progression within 18 months. Diagnoses rested on clinical symptoms, serum thyroxine and TRAb, thyroid ultrasound and orbital computed tomography. The germline CDR1 and CDR2 sequences are SGHAT and FQNNGV. V lost 1 base, J lost 4 bases, and 6 bases stayed unmatched. This CDR3 is built from 15 residues. The entry originates in a study of T cells in Graves' hyperthyroidism and ophthalmopathy. Overall study: Specimen type is peripheral blood, collected at initial diagnosis prior to any treatment. Study results and caveats: Clonotypes that were expanded in thyroid above 0.001 mostly appeared in blood too.

Amplified TCR beta CDR3 regions derived from RNA transcripts. The HTBI primer set was used in a first-round RT-PCR of the TCR CDR3. MiXCR, run by TCRdb on the multiplex PCR reads, gives a single entry per CDR3 protein. This table has about 570,000 distinct CDR3 sequences, around 15% appearing once. Sample: blood. The chain carries TRBV11-2 and TRBJ1-1; 7 bases agree with TRBD1. The sequence was obtained from a woman between 40 and 55 years old with Graves' hyperthyroidism. In nucleotides, the CDR3 is TGTGCCAGCAGCTTAGTACAGGGGCTGAGCACTGAAGCTTTCCTT. Its protein product is CASSLVQGLSTEAFL.